The text below deals with one T cell receptor beta chain. The CDR3 runs to 12 residues. Germline values: CDR1 DFQATT, CDR2 SNEGSKA (reference sequence). V lost 7 bases and J lost 4; bases outside the gene matches: 4. The data are from a study of early T cells in non-severe SARS-CoV-2 infection. About the study: Sequencing targeted bulk RNA from unsorted whole blood, leaving chains unpaired.

TCRdb fed the 5' RACE reads into MiXCR, producing one record per CDR3 protein. The sample holds about 60,000 distinct CDR3 sequences, roughly 13% seen once. This TCR was recovered from an adult who was a healthcare worker with PCR-confirmed SARS-CoV-2 infection or an uninfected control (not recorded which). Sequenced input: whole blood. This chain uses TRBV20-1 with TRBJ2-1, with TRBD2 identical over 7 bases. The CDR3 DNA sequence: TGCAGTGTTAAGCGGGAATACAATGAGCAGTTCTTC. This translates into CSVKREYNEQFF.